This T cell receptor (beta chain) was sequenced for a study of blood T cell repertoires in COVID-19. Study information: Samples representing acute and convalescent COVID-19 were sourced from the United States, Italy and Spain. Sources were T cells, B-cell-depleted T cells, or PBMCs; the material itself was cDNA or gDNA.

The assay was immunoSEQ multiplex PCR, and TCRdb's table has in-frame clones only and misses some. Of about 310,000 clones listed, 85% are singletons. Material: PBMCs or T cells enriched from blood (not recorded which). The TCR comes from a woman under 40 who had been exposed to COVID-19.

The CDR3 here is CASSLELAESYEQYF. The CDR3, as DNA: TGCGCCAGCAGCTTGGAACTAGCGGAGTCCTACGAGCAGTACTTC. This chain uses TRBV5-1 with TRBJ2-7; TRBD2 matches at 8 bases. Germline lookup yields CDR1 SGHRS and CDR2 YFSETQ. The CDR3 extends over 15 amino acids. After removal of 0 bases from V and 1 base from J, the junction contained 3 bases not matched to a gene.